The 27 T cell receptor beta chains listed next were all sequenced from one sample in a study of T cells after yellow fever vaccination. TCRdb called the 5' RACE reads again in MiXCR, with one record for every CDR3 protein. The sample carries some 250,000 distinct CDR3 sequences, approximately 3.8% recorded once. The specimen comprised PBMCs, sampled 15 days after the yellow fever booster vaccination. These receptors all come from a man younger than 35 who received the YFV17D yellow fever vaccine.

The sample holds many counts of this clonotype. The rearrangement uses TRBV20-1 and TRBJ1-3, with TRBD1 identical over 7 bases. The CDR3 extends over 14 amino acids. Trimming at V came to 6 bases and at J to 0 bases, leaving 5 bases not matched to a gene. The germline V gene has CDR1 DFQATT and CDR2 SNEGSKA (reference sequence). The CDR3 reads CSAEDRDSGNTIYF. The DNA of the CDR3 is TGCAGTGCGGAAGACAGGGACTCTGGAAACACCATATATTTT.

This clonotype appeared many times. J is TRBJ1-1 and V is TRBV7-9; 9 bases agree with TRBD1. The germline V gene has CDR1 SEHNR and CDR2 FQNEAQ (reference sequence). The CDR3 spans 14 residues. The J segment lost 5 bases and the V segment lost 6 bases, leaving 7 bases of the junction unmatched. CDR3 coding DNA: TGTGCCAGCAGGGTACAGGGGGCAGGGACTGAAGCTTTCTTT. Translation gives CASRVQGAGTEAFF.

This clonotype was picked up many times. The chain combines TRBV20-1 with TRBJ2-1, with 7 bases lining up with TRBD1. V gave up 0 bases and J gave up 2 bases; unmatched junction bases: 1. CDR1 and CDR2 from the germline V gene are DFQATT and SNEGSKA (reference sequence). CDR3 size: 14 residues. The CDR3 DNA sequence: TGCAGTGCTAGAGACGGGACAGCCTACAATGAGCAGTTCTTC. Its protein is CSARDGTAYNEQFF.

This clonotype was counted at least ten times. The rearrangement joins TRBV7-2 to TRBJ1-5, with D maybe TRBD1 (5 bases). Trimming took 5 bases from V and 2 from J, leaving 13 bases between them. This CDR3 region has 15 residues. The germline gives CDR1 SGHTA, CDR2 FQGNSA. The CDR3 bases are TGTGCCAGCAGCCGAGGCGGGGGGGGCAATCAGCCCCAGCATTTT. Translating gives CASSRGGGGNQPQHF.

This clonotype showed up many times. The chain combines TRBV10-3 with TRBJ2-3; D is unclear. V lost 4 bases and J 4 bases, leaving 9 bases between the germline ends. This CDR3 has 13 amino acids. Per germline, CDR1 ENHRY and CDR2 SYGVKD. As DNA, the CDR3 is TGTGCCATCAGTGTCCGGGTTTCAGATACGCAGTATTTT. Its protein product is CAISVRVSDTQYF.

On this clonotype: This may be a read error, as it is one base from a much larger clone. J is TRBJ2-7 and V is TRBV28; the match to TRBD2 covers 13 bases. CDR3 size: 15 residues. Germline V gene data show CDR1 as MDHEN and CDR2 as SYDVKM. The CDR3 coding sequence is TGTGCCGGCAGCTCGACTAGCGGGGGGCCCTACGAGCAGTACGTC. It translates to CAGSSTSGGPYEQYV.

This clonotype was picked up many times. V gene TRBV7-9 combines with J gene TRBJ2-3, with D maybe TRBD1 (7 bases). The CDR3 contains 15 residues. V was trimmed by 5 bases and J by 5 bases, leaving 17 bases between them. Germline V gives CDR1 SEHNR, CDR2 FQNEAQ (reference sequence). CDR3: CASSPRRGREDTQYF. The CDR3 DNA reads as TGTGCCAGCAGCCCCCGGAGGGGGCGTGAAGATACGCAGTATTTT.

This clonotype was seen at least ten times. V and J are TRBV7-6 and TRBJ2-7; D is perhaps TRBD1 (6 bases). This CDR3 has 14 residues. Germline CDR1 and CDR2: SGHVS and FNYEAQ. V lost 5 bases and J lost 0, with 11 bases in between. CDR3: CASSPRDTSYEQYV. The DNA of the CDR3 is TGTGCCAGCAGCCCTCGGGACACCTCCTACGAGCAGTACGTC.

V gene TRBV28 combines with J gene TRBJ2-7; 12 positions match TRBD1. The CDR3 extends over 16 amino acids. Germline V gives CDR1 MDHEN, CDR2 SYDVKM. With V trimmed by 2 bases and J by 4 bases, 6 bases remained unmatched. The DNA for the CDR3 is TGTGCCAGCAGTTTAGCAAGGGACAGGGGGCCGTACGAGCAGTACTTC. This translates into CASSLARDRGPYEQYF.

This clonotype was counted at least ten times. V usage is TRBV5-1 and J usage is TRBJ2-5; possible D gene TRBD1, 6 bases. Germline CDR1 and CDR2: SGHRS and YFSETQ. Trimming cost V 1 base and J 4 bases, with 14 bases left between them. The CDR3 length is 15 residues. The CDR3 DNA follows: TGCGCCAGCAGCTTGCCAGGGGCGCAGTCAGAGACCCAGTACTTC. Its translation is CASSLPGAQSETQYF.

This clonotype was seen repeatedly, ten times or more. The rearrangement uses TRBV7-9 and TRBJ1-2, with 7 bases fitting TRBD1. V shed 5 bases, J shed 2 bases, and the junction held 2 bases outside the gene matches. CDR3 length equals 13 residues. Germline CDR1 and CDR2: SEHNR and FQNEAQ (reference sequence). The CDR3, as DNA: TGTGCCAGCAGCCTCAGGGGGAACTATGGCTACACCTTC. This codes for CASSLRGNYGYTF.

This clonotype was picked up many times. The J gene is TRBJ2-1, the V gene TRBV30; 8 nucleotides line up with TRBD2. This CDR3 has 14 amino acids. CDR1 is GTSNPN, CDR2 SVGIG, per germline (reference sequence). Trimming cost V 2 bases and J 4 bases; bases outside gene matches: 4. The CDR3 DNA is TGTGCCTGGAGTTCCAAGCGGGGGTACAATGAGCAGTTCTTC. It is translated as CAWSSKRGYNEQFF.

As regards this clonotype: This could be a read error, since a much larger clone is one nucleotide away. The CDR3 does not end in the conserved phenylalanine or tryptophan, so this is likely a read error. V gene TRBV20-1 combines with J gene TRBJ1-1; D ambiguous. The CDR3 loop spans 13 amino acids. Trimming shortened V by 6 bases and J by 4 bases, and 15 bases separated the two germline ends. The V gene's germline CDR1 is DFQATT and CDR2 SNEGSKA (reference sequence). The CDR3 region is CSAIDPRGTEAFL. CDR3 bases: TGCAGTGCCATCGATCCGCGGGGCACTGAAGCTTTCTTG.

The V call is TRBV27, the J call TRBJ2-3; no clear D gene. V shed 3 bases and J shed 2 bases, with 9 bases lying between them. CDR3 length: 14 residues. Germline CDR1 reads MNHEY; CDR2 reads SMNVEV (reference sequence). The CDR3 loop reads CASSFLSSTDTQYF. The CDR3 region has the DNA TGTGCCAGCAGTTTTCTCAGCTCCACAGATACGCAGTATTTT.

In its sample, this clonotype was seen many times. The chain has TRBV29-1 and TRBJ1-1; no firm D call. The CDR3 has 13 amino acids. Germline CDR1 reads SQVTM; CDR2 reads ANQGSEA. Trimming stripped 3 bases from V and 1 base from J, with 9 bases between. Here the CDR3 DNA reads TGCAGCGTTGATCGTTCCGGGAACACTGAAGCTTTCTTT. Its translation: CSVDRSGNTEAFF.

Ten or more counts support this clonotype. The chain has TRBV5-1 and TRBJ2-7; TRBD1 matches 10 bases. The CDR3 is made up of 14 amino acids. Trimming removed 4 bases from V and 6 bases from J; junction bases left unmatched: 7. CDR1 is SGHRS and CDR2 is YFSETQ in the germline V gene. This CDR3 reads CASSPGQGECEQYV. Written as DNA, the CDR3 is TGCGCCAGCAGCCCCGGACAGGGGGAATGCGAGCAGTACGTC.

This clonotype occurred many times. The chain employs TRBV7-2 and TRBJ2-7; D is unresolved. In germline, CDR1 is SGHTA, CDR2 FQGNSA. This CDR3 is built from 14 residues. The ends were cut back, 5 bases at V and 3 bases at J, with 14 bases in the middle. In DNA form, the CDR3 reads TGTGCCAGCAGCCCGGCGACCGAATACTACGAGCAGTACTTC. Protein product: CASSPATEYYEQYF.

This clonotype was recorded many times. The chain joins TRBV10-3 to TRBJ1-5; 9 bases are shared with TRBD1. The germline V gene has CDR1 ENHRY and CDR2 SYGVKD. V shed 5 bases, J shed 6 bases, and the junction held 5 bases outside the gene matches. The CDR3 has 14 residues. For the CDR3, the DNA is TGTGCCATCAGTCGGACAGGGGTAGGTCAGCCCCAGCATTTT. It encodes CAISRTGVGQPQHF.

This clonotype was observed at least ten times. The V and J genes are TRBV11-2 and TRBJ2-3; D perhaps matches TRBD1 (5 bases). This CDR3 contains 13 residues. Trimming left V 5 bases short and J 5 bases short, with 11 bases between. Germline V lookup: CDR1 SGHAT, CDR2 FQNNGV. The CDR3: CASSPRTLDTQYF. CDR3 nucleotides: TGTGCCAGCAGCCCGCGGACATTAGATACGCAGTATTTT.

This clonotype was seen repeatedly, ten times or more. V is TRBV5-1 and J is TRBJ2-3; D is perhaps TRBD1 (5 bases). Germline V gives CDR1 SGHRS, CDR2 YFSETQ. The CDR3 covers 14 residues. V gave up 0 bases and J gave up 6 bases, with 11 bases separating them. The CDR3 DNA follows: TGCGCCAGCAGCTTGGCACAGGTTTACGATACGCAGTATTTT. Its translation: CASSLAQVYDTQYF. The full variable domain, in which reference TRBV5-1 and TRBJ2-3 provide the parts outside the CDR3, is KAGVTQTPRYLIKTRGQQVTLSCSPISGHRSVSWYQQTPGQGLQFLFEYFSETQRNKGNFPGRFSGRQFSNSRSEMNVSTLELGDSALYLCASSLAQVYDTQYFGPGTRLTVL.

The table lists this clonotype with many counts. This sequence joins TRBV5-1 and TRBJ2-2, with 7 bases identical to TRBD1. The germline V gene encodes CDR1 SGHRS and CDR2 YFSETQ. This CDR3 is built from 16 residues. V was clipped by 2 bases and J by 5 bases; unmatched bases: 9. CDR3 DNA: TGCGCCAGCAGCTTACAGGGGTCAAGAGGTACCGGGGAGCTGTTTTTT. This encodes CASSLQGSRGTGELFF.

The sample holds many counts of this clonotype. The CDR3 is CSAAEGLNTEAFF. CDR3 coding DNA: TGCAGTGCTGCGGAGGGATTGAACACTGAAGCTTTCTTT. J is TRBJ1-1 and V is TRBV20-1; no clear D. The CDR3 sequence is 13 residues long. V was cut by 5 bases and J by 0 bases, with 10 bases left in between. Germline CDR1 is DFQATT and CDR2 is SNEGSKA (reference sequence).

This clonotype was counted ten times or more. The J gene is TRBJ2-7, the V gene TRBV5-6; D may be TRBD1 or TRBD2 (5 bases each). The CDR3 length is 15 residues. Trimming cost V 3 bases and J 3 bases, with 16 bases left between them. Germline V lookup: CDR1 SGHDT, CDR2 YYEEEE. The CDR3 loop is CASSSGPGPRYEQYV. CDR3 DNA: TGTGCCAGCAGCTCCGGACCGGGACCCCGCTACGAGCAGTACGTC.

This clonotype was counted only a few times. The rearrangement uses TRBV5-5 and TRBJ1-4, with TRBD1 matching 7 bases. Germline V CDR1 and CDR2: SGHKS, YYEKEE (reference sequence). The length of the CDR3 is 14 residues. The junction had 7 bases not matched to a gene; V was cut back by 3 bases and J by 8 bases. The CDR3 protein is CASSWDRRGEKLFF. As DNA, the CDR3 is TGTGCCAGCAGCTGGGACAGAAGAGGCGAAAAACTGTTTTTT.

Many counts were recorded for this clonotype. The chain is built from TRBV7-3 and TRBJ1-2; possibly TRBD1 for D (6 bases). Trimming removed 3 bases at V and 4 bases at J, with 9 bases between. The CDR3 runs to 13 residues. Germline V gives CDR1 SGHTA, CDR2 FQGTGA. This chain's CDR3 is CASSFEGGYGYTF. The CDR3 DNA follows: TGTGCCAGCAGCTTCGAAGGGGGCTATGGCTACACCTTC.

There are many counts of this clonotype. The chain carries TRBV3-1 and TRBJ2-1, with D hard to call. This CDR3 region has 14 residues. CDR1 is LGHDT and CDR2 is YNNKEL in the germline V gene (reference sequence). V gave up 1 base and J gave up 9 bases, with 13 bases separating them. Here the CDR3 reads CASSQAFRGGEQFF. In DNA form, the CDR3 reads TGTGCCAGCAGCCAAGCTTTCCGCGGTGGTGAGCAGTTCTTC.

This clonotype was picked up many times. The chain carries TRBV6-6 and TRBJ1-2, with 7 nucleotides matching TRBD1. The ends lost 10 bases at V and 6 bases at J; junction bases unmatched: 8. The length of the CDR3 is 12 residues. Germline loops: CDR1 MNHNY, CDR2 SVGAGI (reference sequence). The CDR3 nucleotides are TGTGCCATCTCCGTAGGGGGCGATGGCTACACCTTC. Its protein is CAISVGGDGYTF.